This record concerns one T cell receptor beta chain sequence. This sample stems from a study of T cell responses to AZD1222 COVID-19 vaccine. The V gene end was trimmed by 6 bases and the J gene end by 5 bases; junction bases not matched to a gene: 6. CDR1 ENHRY and CDR2 SYGVKD come from the germline V gene. This CDR3 has 13 amino acids. Sequenced by immunoSEQ multiplex PCR; TCRdb stores in-frame clones only, minus some. The sample has about 88,000 clones, 90% seen once. V and J are TRBV10-3 and TRBJ2-7; 8 bases are a match to TRBD1. This sample comprised peripheral blood, obtained 28 days after the second AZD1222 dose. This TCR came from an adult who received the AZD1222 COVID-19 vaccine. The CDR3 loop reads CAIRVAGGNEQYF. CDR3 DNA sequence: TGTGCCATCAGGGTTGCAGGGGGCAACGAGCAGTACTTC.